Following are 14 T cell receptor beta chains from one sample sequenced in a study of monozygotic twins with inflammatory bowel disease. Using the 5' RACE reads, TCRdb records one entry per CDR3 protein without DNA. The data show some 440,000 distinct CDR3 sequences, and the top ten clones hold roughly 2.3%. The material sequenced was blood. These receptors were taken from a human donor with ulcerative colitis or Crohn's disease, or a healthy co-twin of an affected twin (not recorded which).

The rearrangement uses TRBV20-1 and TRBJ1-1. The CDR3 sequence is 12 residues long. Germline CDR1 reads DFQATT; CDR2 reads SNEGSKA (reference sequence). CDR3 protein: CSARGVGTASFF.

The V call is TRBV7-2, the J call TRBJ2-2; TCRdb gives TRBD2 as the D gene, but with no DNA this cannot be confirmed. The length of the CDR3 is 16 residues. CDR1 and CDR2 from the germline V gene are SGHTA and FQGNSA. CDR3 protein: CASSPPGTRNTGELFF.

The chain carries TRBV10-3 and TRBJ2-3; TCRdb designates TRBD2, a call that cannot be tested without DNA. CDR1 ENHRY and CDR2 SYGVKD come from the germline V gene. The CDR3 is made up of 16 amino acids. The CDR3 loop is CAISRLSGSEGDTQYF.

The rearrangement uses TRBV12-3 or TRBV12-4 and TRBJ2-5; the TCRdb D gene call, TRBD1, has no DNA to confirm it. The CDR3 consists of 14 residues. The CDR3 spells CASRASGGQETQYF.

The chain joins TRBV14 to TRBJ2-5. The CDR3 runs to 12 residues. CDR1 and CDR2 from the germline V gene are SGHDN and FVKESK. The CDR3 loop reads CASSQVWETQYF. Together with reference TRBV14 and TRBJ2-5, the CDR3 gives the full variable domain: EAGVTQFPSHSVIEKGQTVTLRCDPISGHDNLYWYRRVMGKEIKFLLHFVKESKQDESGMPNNRFLAERTGGTYSTLKVQPAELEDSGVYFCASSQVWETQYFGPGTRLLVL.

The genes are TRBV5-1 and TRBJ1-2. Germline lookup yields CDR1 SGHRS and CDR2 YFSETQ. This CDR3 is 14 amino acids long. CDR3 loop: CASRPGTEPGGYTF.

The V and J genes are TRBV10-3 and TRBJ1-1; TCRdb calls TRBD1, which cannot be checked without DNA. The germline V gene has CDR1 ENHRY and CDR2 SYGVKD. CDR3 length equals 13 residues. Here the CDR3 reads CATQTGGVTEAFF.

The chain uses TRBV7-9 and TRBJ2-1. Germline V gene lookup returns CDR1 SEHNR and CDR2 FQNEAQ (reference sequence). The length of the CDR3 is 12 residues. The CDR3 reads CASSLESNEQFF.

V is TRBV5-1 and J is TRBJ2-1. The germline V gene has CDR1 SGHRS and CDR2 YFSETQ. There are 15 residues in the CDR3. This CDR3 reads CASSFRDAAYNEQFF.

This rearrangement joins TRBV4-2 to TRBJ2-5; checking the TCRdb D call of TRBD2 is not possible without DNA. This CDR3 has 17 amino acids. Germline loops: CDR1 LGHNA, CDR2 YNFKEQ. The CDR3 sequence: CASSQDLTSGGLETQYF.

The V and J genes are TRBV28 and TRBJ2-7; TCRdb picks TRBD1, but there is no DNA to check that call. The CDR3 covers 15 residues. The germline gives CDR1 MDHEN, CDR2 SYDVKM. The CDR3 spells CASSHNRAGSYEQYF. Full variable domain (outside the CDR3, taken from reference TRBV28 and TRBJ2-7): DVKVTQSSRYLVKRTGEKVFLECVQDMDHENMFWYRQDPGLGLRLIYFSYDVKMKEKGDIPEGYSVSREKKERFSLILESASTNQTSMYLCASSHNRAGSYEQYFGPGTRLTVT.

V and J are TRBV20-1 and TRBJ2-1; TCRdb lists TRBD2, though no DNA is available to test this call. Looked up from germline, CDR1 is DFQATT and CDR2 is SNEGSKA (reference sequence). The CDR3 consists of 15 residues. CDR3 sequence: CSAAGLAGGSFEQFF.

This chain links TRBV9 with TRBJ2-7; without DNA, the TCRdb call of TRBD1 cannot be checked. From germline, CDR1 is SGDLS and CDR2 YYNGEE. There are 14 residues in the CDR3. This CDR3 is CASSVGTGNYEQYF. The entire variable domain, with the rest obtained from reference TRBV9 and TRBJ2-7, is as follows: DSGVTQTPKHLITATGQRVTLRCSPRSGDLSVYWYQQSLDQGLQFLIQYYNGEERAKGNILERFSAQQFPDLHSELNLSSLELGDSALYFCASSVGTGNYEQYFGPGTRLTVT.

V gene TRBV4-1 combines with J gene TRBJ2-5; TCRdb picks TRBD1, but there is no DNA to check that call. This CDR3 has 14 amino acids. Germline assignment: CDR1 MGHRA and CDR2 YSYEKL. CDR3 sequence: CASSQGDRAKTQYF.